This entry lists 12 T cell receptor beta chains sequenced from one sample in a study of blood T cell repertoires in COVID-19. Profiling relied on immunoSEQ multiplex PCR, and the TCRdb table lists in-frame clones only, not all of them. The sample holds fewer than 300,000 clones, about 85% seen once. The sequencing input was peripheral blood. The receptors derive from a human donor with COVID-19, enrolled during active disease. The donor label of this sample is uncertain.

The rearrangement uses TRBV6-6 and TRBJ1-4; D is unclear. The length of the CDR3 is 16 residues. Trimming left V 2 bases short and J 0 bases short, with 10 bases between. Germline V lookup: CDR1 MNHNY, CDR2 SVGAGI (reference sequence). For the CDR3, the DNA is TGTGCCAGCAGTTACCAGGCGACCGCAACTAATGAAAAACTGTTTTTT. Protein sequence: CASSYQATATNEKLFF.

This clone was counted a few times. The chain combines TRBV6-5 with TRBJ1-6; no reliable D call. The CDR3 extends over 15 amino acids. Trimming stripped 5 bases from V and 7 bases from J, with 15 bases between. Germline CDR1 MNHEY, CDR2 SVGAGI. CDR3 bases: TGTGCCAGCAGTAAGGACCGGGGTATGAATTCACCCCTCCACTTT. Protein product: CASSKDRGMNSPLHF.

This clone came up once. The V gene is TRBV3-1 (or the pseudogene TRBV3-2), the J gene TRBJ2-7; TRBD2 might be the D (6 bases). The V end lost 1 base, the J end lost 5 bases, and 18 bases lay between the germline ends. The CDR3 consists of 16 residues. Looked up from germline, CDR1 is LGHDT and CDR2 is YNNKEL (reference sequence). The CDR3 loop reads CASSQGPWGVIDEQYF. CDR3 coding DNA: TGTGCCAGCAGCCAAGGCCCCTGGGGGGTTATCGACGAGCAGTACTTC.

The chain joins TRBV6-5 to TRBJ2-1; TRBD1 is a possible D gene (6 bases). With 4 bases removed from V and 5 bases from J, the gap between germline ends came to 18 bases. CDR3 size: 16 residues. Germline-derived CDR1 and CDR2 are MNHEY and SVGAGI. CDR3 nucleotides: TGTGCCAGCAGTTCCGCGAGGGGGAGCGGAAACAATGAGCAGTTCTTC. Amino acid sequence: CASSSARGSGNNEQFF.

The V gene is TRBV11-2, the J gene TRBJ2-5; D call uncertain. CDR3 length: 12 amino acids. Deletions cut 5 bases from V and 2 bases from J, with 6 bases between. Germline assignment: CDR1 SGHAT and CDR2 FQNNGV. CDR3 DNA sequence: TGTGCCAGCAGCCTATTTCAAGAGACCCAGTACTTC. This sequence encodes CASSLFQETQYF.

The rearrangement links TRBV6-4 to TRBJ2-1; possible D gene TRBD2, 6 bases. The CDR3 totals 15 residues. Germline-derived CDR1 and CDR2 are MRHNA and SNTAGT. Trimming shortened V by 4 bases and J by 5 bases, and 15 bases separated the two germline ends. CDR3 in amino acids: CASSAGTRGNNEQFF. In DNA form, the CDR3 reads TGTGCCAGCAGTGCGGGGACCCGGGGGAACAATGAGCAGTTCTTC.

The chain is built from TRBV28 and TRBJ2-5, with 8 bases that match TRBD2. Germline-derived CDR1 and CDR2 are MDHEN and SYDVKM. The V gene end was trimmed by 2 bases and the J gene end by 1 base; junction bases not matched to a gene: 0. CDR3 length: 14 residues. As DNA, the CDR3 is TGTGCCAGCAGTTTAAGCGGGAGCCAAGAGACCCAGTACTTC. The encoded protein is CASSLSGSQETQYF.

V is TRBV6-2 or TRBV6-3 and J is TRBJ2-7; the D gene is possibly TRBD1 (6 bases). The CDR3 is 14 amino acids. The V gene's germline CDR1 is MNHEY and CDR2 SVGEGT. V was cut by 6 bases and J by 2 bases, with 14 bases left in between. In DNA, the CDR3 is TGTGCCAGCAGCAATCGGGACAAGACCTACGAGCAGTACTTC. Amino acid sequence: CASSNRDKTYEQYF.

V usage is TRBV30 and J usage is TRBJ1-6; the match to TRBD1 covers 9 bases. The germline V gene has CDR1 GTSNPN and CDR2 SVGIG (reference sequence). This CDR3 comprises 16 residues. Trimming at V came to 5 bases and at J to 0 bases, leaving 5 bases not matched to a gene. The chain's CDR3 is CAWAGQGSSYNSPLHF. The CDR3 coding sequence is TGTGCCTGGGCCGGACAGGGGAGCTCCTATAATTCACCCCTCCACTTT. Complete variable domain (other parts from reference TRBV30 and TRBJ1-6): SQTIHQWPATLVQPVGSPLSLECTVEGTSNPNLYWYRQAAGRGLQLLFYSVGIGQISSEVPQNLSASRPQDRQFILSSKKLLLSDSGFYLCAWAGQGSSYNSPLHFGNGTRLTVT.

This chain connects TRBV7-3 to TRBJ1-6; D gene ambiguous. In germline, CDR1 is SGHTA, CDR2 FQGTGA. The CDR3 is 15 amino acids. Trimming shortened V by 3 bases and J by 7 bases, and 13 bases separated the two germline ends. The CDR3 spells CASSLNGLGNSPLHF. DNA of the CDR3: TGTGCCAGCAGCTTGAATGGCCTCGGGAATTCACCCCTCCACTTT.

The CDR3 here is CSVRRGSGNTIYF. For the CDR3, the DNA is TGCAGCGTTCGCAGGGGTTCCGGAAACACCATATATTTT. The gene calls are TRBV29-1 and TRBJ1-3; D perhaps matches TRBD1 (6 bases). CDR1 SQVTM and CDR2 ANQGSEA come from the germline V gene. Trimming pared 5 bases from V and 4 bases from J, leaving 12 bases between. This CDR3 contains 13 residues.

This chain uses TRBV18 with TRBJ1-1, with TRBD1 matching 7 bases. V dropped 3 bases and J dropped 3; count of bases not matched to a gene: 10. This CDR3 spans 16 amino acids. Germline V gene sequence: CDR1 KGHSH, CDR2 LQKENI. CDR3 in amino acids: CASSPRGGLEYTEAFF. For the CDR3, the DNA is TGTGCCAGCTCACCGCGAGGGGGCCTGGAGTACACTGAAGCTTTCTTT.